These 24 T cell receptor beta chains originate from one sample sequenced in a study of blood T cell repertoires in COVID-19. Clones were read by immunoSEQ multiplex PCR, and TCRdb kept only the in-frame ones, dropping some. The sample has 200,000 to 250,000 clones, about 93% seen once. The sequenced sample was peripheral blood. The origin of the receptors is a man aged 60 to 75 with COVID-19, enrolled during active disease.

The chain combines TRBV3-1 (or the pseudogene TRBV3-2) with TRBJ2-2, with D perhaps matching TRBD2 (5 bases). Trimming removed 7 bases from V and 4 bases from J, with 13 bases in between. This CDR3 comprises 14 residues. Germline CDR1 and CDR2: LGHDT and YNNKEL (reference sequence). The chain's CDR3 is CASTLARTTGELFF. The DNA for the CDR3 is TGTGCCAGCACCTTAGCGCGAACCACCGGGGAGCTGTTTTTT.

This CDR3 is CASSQVSGTGNTEAFF. The CDR3 nucleotides are TGCGCCAGCAGCCAAGTTTCCGGGACTGGAAACACTGAAGCTTTCTTT. The chain uses TRBV4-1 and TRBJ1-1; D is possibly TRBD1 (5 bases). Germline V gene sequence: CDR1 MGHRA, CDR2 YSYEKL. Trimming pared 1 base from V and 2 bases from J, leaving 14 bases between. The CDR3 runs 16 residues.

The V gene is TRBV14, the J gene TRBJ2-7; D is perhaps TRBD1 (5 bases). Germline assignment: CDR1 SGHDN and CDR2 FVKESK. The CDR3 contains 13 residues. Trimming stripped 4 bases from V and 3 bases from J, with 10 bases between. The CDR3 protein is CASSRPGIYEQYF. In DNA form, the CDR3 reads TGTGCCAGCAGCCGCCCAGGGATCTACGAGCAGTACTTC.

V is TRBV5-6 and J is TRBJ2-7; D possibly corresponds to TRBD2 (6 bases). From germline, CDR1 is SGHDT and CDR2 YYEEEE. Trimming cost V 4 bases and J 4 bases, with 21 bases left between them. This CDR3 comprises 16 residues. The CDR3 loop reads CASSTPVIQAGYEQYF. In nucleotides, the CDR3 is TGTGCCAGCAGCACCCCCGTTATCCAGGCGGGGTACGAGCAGTACTTC.

The chain carries TRBV14 and TRBJ2-7, with D hard to call. Deletions cut 3 bases from V and 3 bases from J, with 3 bases between. The germline V gene encodes CDR1 SGHDN and CDR2 FVKESK. The CDR3 has 11 residues. The CDR3 region is CASSQSYEQYF. Here the CDR3 DNA reads TGTGCCAGCAGCCAGAGCTACGAGCAGTACTTC.

This clone has only one observation. Written as DNA, the CDR3 is TGTGCCAGCAGACAACAGGTCTCCTACGAGCAGTACTTC. Its translation: CASRQQVSYEQYF. This chain joins TRBV5-4 and TRBJ2-7; possibly TRBD1 for D (5 bases). The CDR3 consists of 13 residues. Per germline, CDR1 SGHNT and CDR2 YYREEE (reference sequence). The V end was cut by 5 bases, the J end by 0 bases, with 9 bases between.

V usage is TRBV19 and J usage is TRBJ2-3, with D perhaps TRBD1 (6 bases). V lost 3 bases, J lost 3 bases, and 10 bases lay in between. The CDR3 consists of 14 residues. Germline V gives CDR1 LNHDA, CDR2 SQIVND (reference sequence). This CDR3 reads CASSIGQGTDTQYF. The CDR3, as DNA: TGTGCCAGTAGTATTGGGCAGGGGACAGATACGCAGTATTTT.

This chain joins TRBV6-5 and TRBJ2-1; no clear D gene. The germline V gene has CDR1 MNHEY and CDR2 SVGAGI. The CDR3 length is 13 residues. Trimming removed 6 bases at V and 7 bases at J, with 13 bases between. The CDR3 here is CASSRASINEQFF. CDR3 in DNA: TGTGCCAGCAGCCGCGCAAGTATAAATGAGCAGTTCTTC.

A remark on this clone: Mismatch with germline at one junction end may stem from a read error. This chain joins TRBV12-3 or TRBV12-4 and TRBJ2-7, with 9 positions matching TRBD2. CDR3 length: 12 residues. CDR3: CASSRWGVAGVF. As DNA, the CDR3 is TGTGCCAGCAGTCGGTGGGGGGTAGCGGGGGTTTTC.

The CDR3 coding sequence is TGTGCCAGCAGCTTAGGAGGGAGGGAGCAGTTCTTC. Protein: CASSLGGREQFF. V is TRBV13 and J is TRBJ2-1, with D possibly being TRBD2 (6 bases). Trimming took off 0 bases at V and 10 bases at J, with 7 bases between the two ends. The CDR3 spans 12 residues. CDR1 is PRHDT, CDR2 FYEKMQ, per germline (reference sequence).

The chain employs TRBV19 and TRBJ2-1; 10 bases fit TRBD2. V trimming: 3 bases; J trimming: 9 bases; junction bases outside the gene matches: 11. The CDR3 loop spans 16 amino acids. Per the germline V gene, CDR1 is LNHDA and CDR2 is SQIVND (reference sequence). The DNA of the CDR3 is TGTGCCAGTAGTATCCAGCGGGGGGGGCCCGCCGGTGAGCAGTTCTTC. It is translated as CASSIQRGGPAGEQFF. Combining the CDR3 with reference TRBV19 and TRBJ2-1 gives the whole variable domain DGGITQSPKYLFRKEGQNVTLSCEQNLNHDAMYWYRQDPGQGLRLIYYSQIVNDFQKGDIAEGYSVSREKKESFPLTVTSAQKNPTAFYLCASSIQRGGPAGEQFFGPGTRLTVL.

The CDR3 loop is CASSFSQGNEKLFF. CDR3 nucleotides: TGTGCCAGCAGCTTTTCACAGGGAAATGAAAAACTGTTTTTT. The J gene is TRBJ1-4, the V gene TRBV7-6; a possible D gene is TRBD1 (6 bases). This CDR3 comprises 14 residues. CDR1 and CDR2 (germline): SGHVS, FNYEAQ. Trimming removed 3 bases at V and 5 bases at J, with 10 bases between.

This clone was recorded once. The chain is built from TRBV7-3 and TRBJ1-1; D is uncertain. This CDR3 spans 13 amino acids. V lost 5 bases and J lost 9, with 16 bases in between. Germline lookup yields CDR1 SGHTA and CDR2 FQGTGA. The CDR3 nucleotides are TGTGCCAGCAGCCCCAACACGGGTACTCAAGCTTTCTTT. Translating gives CASSPNTGTQAFF.

V is TRBV5-1 and J is TRBJ2-7; TRBD2 agrees at 10 bases. There are 14 residues in the CDR3. Germline CDR1 and CDR2: SGHRS and YFSETQ. The chain's CDR3 is CANWGTSVSYEQYF. The CDR3 nucleotides are TGCGCAAACTGGGGGACTAGCGTATCCTACGAGCAGTACTTC.

The V gene is TRBV12-3 or TRBV12-4, the J gene TRBJ2-7, with D unclear. The length of the CDR3 is 12 residues. V gave up 5 bases and J gave up 7 bases, with 12 bases separating them. DNA of the CDR3: TGTGCCAGCAGTGAGTTGTTGAGGGAGCAGTACTTC. Translating gives CASSELLREQYF.

This chain connects TRBV6-5 to TRBJ1-2, with D perhaps TRBD1 (6 bases). Between the trimmed V and J ends, which lost 2 bases and 2 bases, there was a span of 12 bases. Germline CDR1 MNHEY, CDR2 SVGAGI. The length of the CDR3 is 15 residues. This CDR3 reads CASSYAIGQNYGYTF. The CDR3 region has the DNA TGTGCCAGCAGTTACGCGATTGGACAGAACTATGGCTACACCTTC.

The CDR3 loop reads CASRPTGLGTGELFF. The CDR3 nucleotides are TGTGCCAGCAGGCCTACAGGGTTAGGCACCGGGGAGCTGTTTTTT. The gene calls are TRBV2 and TRBJ2-2, with D perhaps matching TRBD1 (6 bases). Germline CDR1 SNHLY, CDR2 FYNNEI. The CDR3 is made up of 15 amino acids. Trimming left V 6 bases short and J 4 bases short, with 15 bases between.

The rearrangement uses TRBV5-6 and TRBJ2-5; the match to TRBD2 covers 8 bases. Trimming took 4 bases from V and 2 from J; bases not matched to a gene: 4. In germline, CDR1 is SGHDT, CDR2 YYEEEE. CDR3 size: 14 residues. CDR3 sequence: CASSLRGGQETQYF. CDR3 sequence (DNA): TGTGCCAGCAGCCTTCGGGGGGGGCAAGAGACCCAGTACTTC.

The V and J genes are TRBV11-2 and TRBJ1-1, with 8 bases identical to TRBD1. Per germline, CDR1 SGHAT and CDR2 FQNNGV. CDR3 length: 16 amino acids. The J segment lost 7 bases and the V segment lost 5 bases, leaving 15 bases of the junction unmatched. The CDR3 region has the DNA TGTGCCAGCAGCCGATCTGAACAGGGGGGGCAGTTTGAAGCTTTCTTT. Translating gives CASSRSEQGGQFEAFF.

Concerning this clone itself: The sample carries other DNA sequences with the same CDR3. Here the CDR3 DNA reads TGTGCCAGCAGCCTCACGACAGGGGTGAACACTGAAGCTTTCTTT. Translating gives CASSLTTGVNTEAFF. The genes are TRBV7-2 and TRBJ1-1; 8 nucleotides align to TRBD1. Unmatched junction bases numbered 5, after V lost 5 bases and J lost 0 bases. CDR1 and CDR2 from the germline V gene are SGHTA and FQGNSA. The CDR3 has 15 amino acids.

Only a few counts were recorded for this clone. Other DNA sequences in the sample encode the same CDR3. The rearrangement uses TRBV28 and TRBJ1-2; TRBD1 aligns across 7 bases. Germline values: CDR1 MDHEN, CDR2 SYDVKM. The J segment lost 4 bases and the V segment lost 4 bases, leaving 3 bases of the junction unmatched. The CDR3 is 13 residues long. The CDR3: CASSSDRAYGYTF. DNA for the CDR3: TGTGCCAGCAGTTCTGACAGGGCCTATGGCTACACCTTC.

The rearrangement links TRBV10-3 to TRBJ1-5; 7 positions match TRBD1. Looked up from germline, CDR1 is ENHRY and CDR2 is SYGVKD. The V and J ends lost 2 bases and 6 bases, in that order; junction bases with no gene match: 13. This CDR3 has 17 residues. The CDR3 sequence is CAISETGAGGSLQPQHF. DNA of the CDR3: TGTGCCATCAGTGAGACAGGGGCGGGTGGGTCCCTTCAGCCCCAGCATTTT.

The chain employs TRBV30 and TRBJ1-2, with 7 positions matching TRBD1. Germline CDR1 GTSNPN, CDR2 SVGIG (reference sequence). This CDR3 comprises 14 residues. The V gene end was trimmed by 0 bases and the J gene end by 8 bases; junction bases not matched to a gene: 9. This CDR3 reads CAWSVQGMVGGYTF. Here the CDR3 DNA reads TGTGCCTGGAGTGTACAGGGGATGGTGGGGGGCTACACCTTC.

CDR3 in amino acids: CASSLREHNEQFF. DNA for the CDR3: TGTGCCAGCAGTTTAAGGGAGCACAATGAGCAGTTCTTC. The gene calls are TRBV27 and TRBJ2-1; tentative D call: TRBD2 (5 bases). The CDR3 is made up of 13 amino acids. Germline assignment: CDR1 MNHEY and CDR2 SMNVEV (reference sequence). The germline V and J ends were trimmed by 2 bases and 5 bases, with 7 bases remaining between them.